This TCR beta chain was identified during a study of T cell responses to AZD1222 COVID-19 vaccine. Study-wide points: Mostly white British, mostly female donors; authors suggested clonal diversity may be underestimated. With two AZD1222 doses given, Spike-specific TCR breadth and depth both rose.

With respect to this clone: Its target is not known.

The CDR3 is 15 residues long. Trimming removed 3 bases from V and 3 bases from J; junction bases left unmatched: 2. Per germline, CDR1 GTSNPN and CDR2 SVGIG (reference sequence). TCRdb's copy holds only in-frame clones and misses some; the assay was immunoSEQ multiplex PCR. The table has approximately 150,000 clones, 70% to 90% seen once; the top ten hold roughly 5.4%. Material: peripheral blood, obtained 28 days after the second dose of the MenACWY control vaccine. This clonotype was obtained from an adult who received the MenACWY meningococcal vaccine as a control. This sequence joins TRBV30 and TRBJ2-1; 13 bases match TRBD2. CDR3 region: CAWRGLAGVYNEQFF. Written as DNA, the CDR3 is TGTGCCTGGAGAGGACTAGCGGGGGTCTACAATGAGCAGTTCTTC.